The sequence of this TCR beta chain was determined in a study of blood T cell repertoires in COVID-19. Across the whole study: Samples came from the United States, Italy and Spain, spanning acute and convalescent COVID-19.

Those enrolled, adults aged roughly 18 to 89 years, came from roughly 22 US areas. Clinical history reported by participants formed the basis on which cohorts were assigned. Authors' analysis steps: From reference gene primer amplification, estimates of nucleated cell counts were derived. The protocol was immunoSEQ multiplex PCR, while the TCRdb copy is restricted to in-frame clones and leaves out a portion. The DNA gave D and trimming, while V, J and clone size come from that table. The sample yields 200,000 to 250,000 clones, approximately 80% seen once. The trim removed 4 bases at V and 0 bases at J, leaving 9 bases unmatched. CDR1 is SGHRS, CDR2 YFSETQ, per germline. The CDR3 is 18 residues long.

The sample taken for sequencing was PBMCs or T cells enriched from blood (not recorded which). The chain uses TRBV5-1 and TRBJ1-4; the match to TRBD1 covers 10 bases. The sequence was obtained from a woman aged 40 to 50 with acute COVID-19. The CDR3 protein is CASSLGQGVISTNEKLFF. Written as DNA, the CDR3 is TGCGCCAGCAGCCTCGGACAGGGGGTAATTTCAACTAATGAAAAACTGTTTTTT.